One and the same sample provided the 11 T cell receptor beta chains below, sequenced in a study of PD-1 blockade in classical Hodgkin lymphoma. Every patient had relapsed following autologous stem cell transplantation, and cohorts differed in brentuximab vedotin exposure. CD8+ T cells were isolated from thawed PBMCs by magnetic negative selection. Some clones are missing from TCRdb's copy, which holds only in-frame ones; the method was immunoSEQ multiplex PCR. Among about 30,000 clones, 85% to 90% were seen once, and the ten largest hold 5.5% to 8.5%. Specimen: CD8+ T cells from blood, collected at baseline. These receptor sequences come from a human donor with classical Hodgkin lymphoma.

J is TRBJ2-3 and V is TRBV29-1; D uncertain. CDR3 length: 14 amino acids. The V gene lost 6 bases and the J gene lost 0 bases, with 13 bases spanning the gap. CDR1 is SQVTM and CDR2 is ANQGSEA in the germline V gene. CDR3: CSVFGSDSTDTQYF. CDR3 bases: TGCAGCGTGTTCGGGTCGGATAGCACAGATACGCAGTATTTT.

The rearrangement uses TRBV6-5 and TRBJ1-2; TRBD1 might be the D (5 bases). Germline values: CDR1 MNHEY, CDR2 SVGAGI. V dropped 0 bases and J dropped 4 bases, with 6 bases sitting between them. The length of the CDR3 is 13 residues. This CDR3 is CASSYSTVYGYTF. CDR3 coding DNA: TGTGCCAGCAGTTACTCGACAGTCTATGGCTACACCTTC.

The gene calls are TRBV6-5 and TRBJ2-3; TRBD1 or TRBD2 may be the D gene (6 bases each). Germline CDR1 MNHEY, CDR2 SVGAGI. V dropped 0 bases and J dropped 7 bases, with 11 bases sitting between them. CDR3 length: 14 residues. CDR3: CASSYSIGGNTQYF. In DNA, the CDR3 is TGTGCCAGCAGTTACTCGATAGGGGGGAATACGCAGTATTTT.

This chain connects TRBV7-6 to TRBJ2-1; 7 nucleotides match TRBD2. V lost 2 bases and J lost 9; bases outside the gene matches: 7. The CDR3 covers 14 residues. The germline V gene encodes CDR1 SGHVS and CDR2 FNYEAQ. The CDR3 region has the DNA TGTGCCAGCAGCTTACGCGGGAGTGATTTTGAGCAGTTCTTC. It is translated as CASSLRGSDFEQFF.

V and J are TRBV6-4 and TRBJ2-7; 11 positions match TRBD2. Germline V gene lookup returns CDR1 MRHNA and CDR2 SNTAGT. The CDR3 has 14 amino acids. The V gene end was trimmed by 4 bases and the J gene end by 4 bases; junction bases not matched to a gene: 3. The CDR3 sequence is CASSALAGAYEQYF. CDR3 DNA sequence: TGTGCCAGCAGTGCACTAGCGGGAGCTTACGAGCAGTACTTC.

The chain uses TRBV5-5 and TRBJ2-3, with 7 bases matching TRBD1. V lost 1 base to trimming and J lost 1 base; unmatched junction nucleotides: 3. CDR1 and CDR2 from the germline V gene are SGHKS and YYEKEE (reference sequence). The CDR3 is 15 residues long. CDR3 sequence: CASSLPGQGTDTQYF. DNA for the CDR3: TGTGCCAGCAGCTTGCCTGGACAGGGCACAGATACGCAGTATTTT.

This CDR3 reads CASGFGGPYEQYF. The CDR3 bases are TGTGCCAGCGGCTTCGGGGGACCCTACGAGCAGTACTTC. The J gene is TRBJ2-7, the V gene TRBV6-5, with TRBD2 as a possible D gene (6 bases). The CDR3 loop spans 13 amino acids. The V gene's germline CDR1 is MNHEY and CDR2 SVGAGI. V lost 8 bases, J lost 2 bases, and 13 bases lay in between.

The chain uses TRBV5-6 and TRBJ2-7, with 7 bases lining up with TRBD1. Trimming removed 6 bases from V and 2 bases from J; junction bases left unmatched: 2. The CDR3 length is 12 residues. Germline V gene lookup returns CDR1 SGHDT and CDR2 YYEEEE. The CDR3 spells CASNDRAYEQYF. In DNA form, the CDR3 reads TGTGCCAGCAACGACAGGGCCTACGAGCAGTACTTC.

The rearrangement links TRBV28 to TRBJ1-2, with D hard to call. V lost 3 bases to trimming and J lost 5 bases, with 13 bases between them. The CDR3 runs 14 residues. Germline CDR1 MDHEN, CDR2 SYDVKM. As DNA, the CDR3 is TGTGCCAGCAGTTTCCGGGTTGCGGGGTATGGCTACACCTTC. It is translated as CASSFRVAGYGYTF.

The chain couples TRBV7-8 to TRBJ2-7, with 8 bases identical to TRBD2. The germline V gene has CDR1 SGHVS and CDR2 FQNEAQ. This CDR3 has 16 amino acids. The junction had 11 bases not matched to a gene; V was cut back by 5 bases and J by 2 bases. For the CDR3, the DNA is TGTGCCAGCAGCCAAGGTCGAACTAGCGGTACCTACGAGCAGTACTTC. Its protein product is CASSQGRTSGTYEQYF.

In this sample, this clone turned up once. This rearrangement joins TRBV5-1 to TRBJ2-7, with 7 bases fitting TRBD1. The CDR3 is 15 residues long. V lost 2 bases and J lost 5; bases outside the gene matches: 10. Germline V gene sequence: CDR1 SGHRS, CDR2 YFSETQ. The CDR3 loop reads CASSFRQGSLDEQYF. For the CDR3, the DNA is TGCGCCAGCAGCTTTCGACAGGGTTCCTTGGACGAGCAGTACTTC.